This entry describes one T cell receptor (beta chain). This sample is drawn from a study of blood T cell repertoires in COVID-19. The wider study: Samples representing acute and convalescent COVID-19 were sourced from the United States, Italy and Spain.

The ends were cut back, 3 bases at V and 8 bases at J, with 14 bases in the middle. CDR3 length: 13 amino acids. Germline loops: CDR1 DFQATT, CDR2 SNEGSKA (reference sequence). The cohort comprised adults aged roughly 18 to 100 years residing in around 25 US areas. Participant-given clinical history determined each cohort assignment. Per the original data handling: Scientists estimated how many nucleated cells there were by amplifying reference gene primers. Sequencing was performed with immunoSEQ multiplex PCR; in TCRdb, only in-frame clones are kept and a portion is missing. That table gives V, J and clone size, and the DNA gave D and trimming. The sample has a few hundred thousand clones, 83% seen once; the top ten hold approximately 5%.

The rearrangement joins TRBV20-1 to TRBJ2-1; D is undetermined. The sample was PBMCs or T cells enriched from blood (not recorded which). The receptor's source is a woman aged 50 to 60 who had recovered from COVID-19. CDR3 protein: CSASRATTDEQFF. The CDR3 region has the DNA TGCAGTGCTAGTCGCGCTACTACGGATGAGCAGTTCTTC.